These T cell receptor beta chains were read from a single sample in a study of T cell responses to AZD1222 COVID-19 vaccine. Produced via immunoSEQ multiplex PCR; TCRdb's table is partial and in-frame only. The sample shows about 150,000 clones, 90% of them seen only once. The sample was peripheral blood, taken on day 0 of AZD1222 vaccination. The receptors were gathered from an adult in good health. CDR3s leave out the opening cysteine and the closing phenylalanine or tryptophan. The order of the fields is J gene, V gene, D gene, CDR3 protein. The D gene is left open where the match is weak.

J: TRBJ1-2
V: TRBV11-3
D: TRBD1
CDR3: ASSVGIDRVYGYT

J: TRBJ1-2
V: TRBV7-9
D: .
CDR3: ASSLALPGPNSYGYT

J: TRBJ2-7
V: TRBV18
D: .
CDR3: ASSPGNPSEQY

J: TRBJ2-7
V: TRBV2
D: TRBD1
CDR3: ASSLDRGHEQY

J: TRBJ2-7
V: TRBV20-1
D: .
CDR3: SARERGEQY

J: TRBJ1-2
V: TRBV24-1
D: .
CDR3: ATSDIDRYYGYT

J: TRBJ1-5
V: TRBV28
D: .
CDR3: ASMRYSNQPQH

J: TRBJ2-3
V: TRBV4-3
D: TRBD1
CDR3: ASSQDRRDRGMDTQY

J: TRBJ2-2
V: TRBV6-6
D: TRBD2
CDR3: ASGTSGDTGELF

J: TRBJ1-1
V: TRBV6-1
D: .
CDR3: ASSESLSTVITEAF

J: TRBJ2-3
V: TRBV10-2
D: .
CDR3: ASSQVSPGLVGTDTQY

J: TRBJ1-2
V: TRBV2
D: .
CDR3: ASSEIAGSYGYT

J: TRBJ1-1
V: TRBV7-9
D: .
CDR3: ASSGALNTEAF

J: TRBJ1-1
V: TRBV6-1
D: .
CDR3: ASSDPRVNTEAF

J: TRBJ1-1
V: TRBV4-1
D: TRBD1
CDR3: ASRDRGNTEAF

J: TRBJ1-1
V: TRBV5-1
D: .
CDR3: ASSFSYRAPGGEAF

J: TRBJ1-4
V: TRBV14
D: .
CDR3: ASSQAQGEKLF

J: TRBJ2-3
V: TRBV7-2
D: .
CDR3: ASSRTTQRDTQY

J: TRBJ2-5
V: TRBV2
D: .
CDR3: ASSSGTEYTQY

J: TRBJ1-5
V: TRBV18
D: .
CDR3: ASSPAANQPQH

J: TRBJ1-3
V: TRBV15
D: .
CDR3: ATSRDGQPGNTIY

J: TRBJ2-7
V: TRBV27
D: .
CDR3: ASSLWQGGGSPYEQY

J: TRBJ1-1
V: TRBV29-1
D: TRBD1
CDR3: SEDRAGTEAF

J: TRBJ1-1
V: TRBV5-1
D: .
CDR3: ASSFEGRPNTEAF